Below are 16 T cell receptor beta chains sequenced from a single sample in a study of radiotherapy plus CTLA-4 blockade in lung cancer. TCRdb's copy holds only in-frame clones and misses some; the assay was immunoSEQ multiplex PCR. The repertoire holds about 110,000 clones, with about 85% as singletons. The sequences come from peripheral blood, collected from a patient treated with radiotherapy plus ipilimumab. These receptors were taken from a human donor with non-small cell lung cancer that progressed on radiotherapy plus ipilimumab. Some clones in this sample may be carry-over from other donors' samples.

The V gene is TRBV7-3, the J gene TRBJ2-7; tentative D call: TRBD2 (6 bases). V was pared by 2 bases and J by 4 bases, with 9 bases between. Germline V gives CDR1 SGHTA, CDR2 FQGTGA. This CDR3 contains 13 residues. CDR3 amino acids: CASSLAGGYEQYF. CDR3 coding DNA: TGTGCCAGCAGCTTAGCCGGGGGATACGAGCAGTACTTC. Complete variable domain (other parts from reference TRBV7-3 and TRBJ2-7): GAGVSQTPSNKVTEKGKYVELRCDPISGHTALYWYRQSLGQGPEFLIYFQGTGAADDSGLPNDRFFAVRPEGSVSTLKIQRTERGDSAVYLCASSLAGGYEQYFGPGTRLTVT.

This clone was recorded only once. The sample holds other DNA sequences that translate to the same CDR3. CDR3 in DNA: TGTGCCAGCAGCCCCGGGACTAGCGGCTACAATGAGCAGTTCTTC. Its translation is CASSPGTSGYNEQFF. This chain connects TRBV7-3 to TRBJ2-1, with 11 nucleotides matching TRBD2. The germline CDR1 and CDR2 sequences are SGHTA and FQGTGA. This CDR3 has 15 amino acids. V was pared by 5 bases and J by 3 bases, with 3 bases of the junction left unmatched. Complete variable domain (other parts from reference TRBV7-3 and TRBJ2-1): GAGVSQTPSNKVTEKGKYVELRCDPISGHTALYWYRQSLGQGPEFLIYFQGTGAADDSGLPNDRFFAVRPEGSVSTLKIQRTERGDSAVYLCASSPGTSGYNEQFFGPGTRLTVL.

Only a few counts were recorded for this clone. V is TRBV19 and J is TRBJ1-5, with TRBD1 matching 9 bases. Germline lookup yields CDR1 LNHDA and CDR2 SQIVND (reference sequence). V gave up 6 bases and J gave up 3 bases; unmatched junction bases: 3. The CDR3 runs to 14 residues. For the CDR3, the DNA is TGTGCCAGTAGCGGACAGGGGACCAATCAGCCCCAGCATTTT. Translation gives CASSGQGTNQPQHF.

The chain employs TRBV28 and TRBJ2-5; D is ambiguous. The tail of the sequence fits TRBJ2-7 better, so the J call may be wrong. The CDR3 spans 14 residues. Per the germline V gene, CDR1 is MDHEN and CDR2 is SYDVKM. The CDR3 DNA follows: TGTGCCAGCAGAAACAGCCGAAGCTCCTACGAGCAGTACTTC. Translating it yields CASRNSRSSYEQYF.

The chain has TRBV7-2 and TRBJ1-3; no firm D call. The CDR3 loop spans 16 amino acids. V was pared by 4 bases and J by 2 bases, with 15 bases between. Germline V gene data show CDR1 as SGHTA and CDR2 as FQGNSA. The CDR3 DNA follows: TGTGCCAGCAGCTCAACCCGCGGGGTCGCTGGAAACACCATATATTTT. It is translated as CASSSTRGVAGNTIYF.

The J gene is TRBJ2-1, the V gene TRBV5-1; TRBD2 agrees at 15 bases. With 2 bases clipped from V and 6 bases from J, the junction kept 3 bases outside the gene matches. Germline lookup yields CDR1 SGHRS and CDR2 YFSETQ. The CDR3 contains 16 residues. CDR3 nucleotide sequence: TGCGCCAGCAGCTTAAGGACTAGCGGGGGGGGCAATGAGCAGTTCTTC. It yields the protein CASSLRTSGGGNEQFF.

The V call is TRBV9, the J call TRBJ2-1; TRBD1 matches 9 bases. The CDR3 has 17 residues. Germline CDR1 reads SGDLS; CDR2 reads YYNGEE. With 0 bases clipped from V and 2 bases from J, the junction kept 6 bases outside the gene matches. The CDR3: CASSVVPGTGTYNEQFF. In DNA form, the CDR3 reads TGTGCCAGCAGCGTAGTCCCCGGGACAGGGACCTACAATGAGCAGTTCTTC.

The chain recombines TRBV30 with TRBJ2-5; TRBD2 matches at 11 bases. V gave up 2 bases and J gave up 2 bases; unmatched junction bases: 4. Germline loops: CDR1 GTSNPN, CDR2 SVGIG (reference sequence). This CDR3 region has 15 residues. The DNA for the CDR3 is TGTGCCTGGAGTTTGGGACTAGCGGTTCAAGAGACCCAGTACTTC. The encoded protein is CAWSLGLAVQETQYF.

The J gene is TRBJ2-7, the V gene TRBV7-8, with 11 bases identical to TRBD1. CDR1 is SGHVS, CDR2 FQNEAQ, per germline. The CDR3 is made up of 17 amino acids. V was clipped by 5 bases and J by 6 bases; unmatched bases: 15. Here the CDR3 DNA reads TGTGCCAGCAGCAGAACTTGGACAGGGGGCAAGGCTGTCGAGCAGTACTTC. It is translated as CASSRTWTGGKAVEQYF.

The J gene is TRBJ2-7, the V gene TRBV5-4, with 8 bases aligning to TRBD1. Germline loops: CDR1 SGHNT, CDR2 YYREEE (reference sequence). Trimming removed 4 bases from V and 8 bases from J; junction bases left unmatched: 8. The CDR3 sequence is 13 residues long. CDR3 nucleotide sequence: TGTGCCAGCAGCCCGGACAGGGCCCAGAAGCAGTACTTC. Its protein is CASSPDRAQKQYF.

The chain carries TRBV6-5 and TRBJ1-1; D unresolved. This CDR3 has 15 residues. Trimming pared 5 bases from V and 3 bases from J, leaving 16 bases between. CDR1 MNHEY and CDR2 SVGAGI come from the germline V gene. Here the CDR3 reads CASSPRLLADTEAFF. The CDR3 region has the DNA TGTGCCAGCAGTCCGAGGTTATTGGCGGACACTGAAGCTTTCTTT.

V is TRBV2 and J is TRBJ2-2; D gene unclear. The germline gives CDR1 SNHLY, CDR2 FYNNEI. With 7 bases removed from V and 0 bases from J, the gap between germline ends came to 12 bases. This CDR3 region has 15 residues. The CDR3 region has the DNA TGTGCCAGCACAGTACGACGGGCGAACACCGGGGAGCTGTTTTTT. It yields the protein CASTVRRANTGELFF. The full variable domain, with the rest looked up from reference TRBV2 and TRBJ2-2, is EPEVTQTPSHQVTQMGQEVILRCVPISNHLYFYWYRQILGQKVEFLVSFYNNEISEKSEIFDDQFSVERPDGSNFTLKIRSTKLEDSAMYFCASTVRRANTGELFFGEGSRLTVL.

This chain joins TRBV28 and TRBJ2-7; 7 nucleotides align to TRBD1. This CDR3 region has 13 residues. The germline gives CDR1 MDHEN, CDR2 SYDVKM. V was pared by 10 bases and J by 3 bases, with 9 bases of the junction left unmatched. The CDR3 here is CATHPGQSYEQYF. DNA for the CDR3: TGTGCCACCCATCCGGGACAGAGCTACGAGCAGTACTTC.

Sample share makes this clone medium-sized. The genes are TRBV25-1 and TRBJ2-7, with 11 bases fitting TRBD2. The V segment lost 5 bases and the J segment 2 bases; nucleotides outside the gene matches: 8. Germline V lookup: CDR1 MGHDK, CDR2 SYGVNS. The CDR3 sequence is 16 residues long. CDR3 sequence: CASSPQTSGVTYEQYF. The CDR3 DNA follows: TGTGCCAGCAGTCCTCAGACTAGCGGGGTAACCTACGAGCAGTACTTC.

This CDR3 is CASSIGTSNQPQHF. CDR3 sequence (DNA): TGTGCCAGTAGTATAGGCACCAGCAATCAGCCCCAGCATTTT. The genes are TRBV19 and TRBJ1-5, with D unclear. CDR1 LNHDA and CDR2 SQIVND come from the germline V gene (reference sequence). The CDR3 length is 14 residues. Deletions cut 1 base from V and 1 base from J, with 5 bases between.

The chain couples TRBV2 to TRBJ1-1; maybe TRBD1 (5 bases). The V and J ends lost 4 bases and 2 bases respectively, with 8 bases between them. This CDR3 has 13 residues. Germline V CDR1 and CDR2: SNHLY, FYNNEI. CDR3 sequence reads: CASSVGQNTEAFF. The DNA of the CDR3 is TGTGCCAGCAGTGTGGGGCAAAACACTGAAGCTTTCTTT.